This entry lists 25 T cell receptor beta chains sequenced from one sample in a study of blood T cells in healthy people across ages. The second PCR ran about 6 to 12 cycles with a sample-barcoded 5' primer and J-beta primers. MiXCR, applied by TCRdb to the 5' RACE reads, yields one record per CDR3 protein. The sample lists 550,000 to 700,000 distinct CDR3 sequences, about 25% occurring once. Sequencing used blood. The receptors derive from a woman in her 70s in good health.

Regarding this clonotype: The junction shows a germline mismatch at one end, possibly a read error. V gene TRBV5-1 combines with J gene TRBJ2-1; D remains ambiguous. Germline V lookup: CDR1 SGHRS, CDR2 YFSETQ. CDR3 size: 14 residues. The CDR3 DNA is TGCGCCAGTAGCTTGGTAGACACCCACAATGAGCAGTTCTTC. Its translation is CASSLVDTHNEQFF.

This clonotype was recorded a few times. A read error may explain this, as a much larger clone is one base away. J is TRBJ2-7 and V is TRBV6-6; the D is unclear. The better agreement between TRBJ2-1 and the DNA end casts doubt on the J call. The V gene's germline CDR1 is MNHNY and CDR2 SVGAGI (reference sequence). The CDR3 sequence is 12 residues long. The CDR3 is CASCLGYNEQFF. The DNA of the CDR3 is TGTGCCAGCTGTTTGGGCTACAATGAGCAGTTCTTC.

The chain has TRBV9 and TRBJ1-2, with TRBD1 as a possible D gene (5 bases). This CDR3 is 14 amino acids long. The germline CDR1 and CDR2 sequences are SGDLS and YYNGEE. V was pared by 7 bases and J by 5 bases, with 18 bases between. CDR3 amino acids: CASGTSFGDYGYTF. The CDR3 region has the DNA TGTGCCAGCGGGACGTCCTTTGGCGATTATGGCTACACCTTC.

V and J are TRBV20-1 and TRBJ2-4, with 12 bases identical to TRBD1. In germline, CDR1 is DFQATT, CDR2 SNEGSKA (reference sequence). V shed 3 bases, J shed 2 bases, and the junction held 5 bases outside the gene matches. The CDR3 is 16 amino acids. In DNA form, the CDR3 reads TGCAGTGCTAGTGGGGGACAGGGGGCTACCAAAAACATTCAGTACTTC. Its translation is CSASGGQGATKNIQYF.

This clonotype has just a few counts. CDR3 residues: CSATGASYTEAFF. CDR3 in DNA: TGCAGTGCGACAGGGGCGTCCTACACTGAAGCTTTCTTT. The V gene is TRBV29-1, the J gene TRBJ1-1, with 8 bases identical to TRBD1. Germline assignment: CDR1 SQVTM and CDR2 ANQGSEA. The CDR3 sequence is 13 residues long.

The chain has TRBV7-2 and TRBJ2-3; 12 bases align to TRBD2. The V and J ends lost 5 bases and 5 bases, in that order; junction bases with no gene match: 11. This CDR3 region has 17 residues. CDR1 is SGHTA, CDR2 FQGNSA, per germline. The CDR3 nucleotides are TGTGCCAGCAGCATCCTAGCGGGGGGGCGTCAGGTAGATACGCAGTATTTT. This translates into CASSILAGGRQVDTQYF.

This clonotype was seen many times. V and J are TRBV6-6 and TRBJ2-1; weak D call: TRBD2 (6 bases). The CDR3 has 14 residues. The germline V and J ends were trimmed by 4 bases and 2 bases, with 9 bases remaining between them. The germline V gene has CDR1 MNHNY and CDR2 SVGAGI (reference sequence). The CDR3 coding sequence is TGTGCCAGCAGTTGGGGGGTTCCCTACAATGAGCAGTTCTTC. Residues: CASSWGVPYNEQFF.

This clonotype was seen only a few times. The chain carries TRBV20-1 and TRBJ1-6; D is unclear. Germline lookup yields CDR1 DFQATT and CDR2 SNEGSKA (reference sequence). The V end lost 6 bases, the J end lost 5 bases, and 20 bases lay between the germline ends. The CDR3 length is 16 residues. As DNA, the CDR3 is TGCAGTGCCCGGACCCTCCGGCAGCCAGATAATTCACCCCTCCACTTT. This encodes CSARTLRQPDNSPLHF.

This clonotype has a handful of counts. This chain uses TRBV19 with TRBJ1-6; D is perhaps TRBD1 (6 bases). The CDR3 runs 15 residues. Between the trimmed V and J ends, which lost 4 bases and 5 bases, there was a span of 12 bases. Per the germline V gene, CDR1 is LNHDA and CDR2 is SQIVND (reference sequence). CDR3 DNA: TGTGCCAGTAGTACCCAACAGGGAAATAATTCACCCCTCCACTTT. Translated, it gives CASSTQQGNNSPLHF.

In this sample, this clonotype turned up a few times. The CDR3 here is CASSPGTGGVDPQHF. CDR3 nucleotide sequence: TGCGCCAGCAGCCCCGGGACAGGGGGTGTGGATCCCCAGCATTTT. This chain connects TRBV5-1 to TRBJ1-5; 11 bases align to TRBD1. The trim removed 4 bases at V and 10 bases at J, leaving 10 bases unmatched. The CDR3 totals 15 residues. The germline gives CDR1 SGHRS, CDR2 YFSETQ.

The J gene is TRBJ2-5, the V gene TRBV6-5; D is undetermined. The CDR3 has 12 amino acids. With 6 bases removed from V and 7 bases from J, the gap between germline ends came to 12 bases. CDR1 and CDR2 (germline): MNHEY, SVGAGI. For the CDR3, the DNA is TGTGCCAGCAGCCGGATAGGCGGGACCCAGTACTTC. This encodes CASSRIGGTQYF.

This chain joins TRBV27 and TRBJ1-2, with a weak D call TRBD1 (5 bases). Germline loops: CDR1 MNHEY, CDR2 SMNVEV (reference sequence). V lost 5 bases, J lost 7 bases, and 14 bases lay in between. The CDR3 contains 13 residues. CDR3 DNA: TGTGCCAGCAGTGACGCAGGGAGGGGTGGCTACACCTTC. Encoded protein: CASSDAGRGGYTF.

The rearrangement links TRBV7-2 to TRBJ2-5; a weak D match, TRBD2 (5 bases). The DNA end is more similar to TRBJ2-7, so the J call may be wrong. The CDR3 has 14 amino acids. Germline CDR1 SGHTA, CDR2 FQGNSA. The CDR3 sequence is CASSPTTSGYEQYF. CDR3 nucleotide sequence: TGTGCCAGCAGCCCGACAACTAGTGGCTACGAGCAGTACTTC.

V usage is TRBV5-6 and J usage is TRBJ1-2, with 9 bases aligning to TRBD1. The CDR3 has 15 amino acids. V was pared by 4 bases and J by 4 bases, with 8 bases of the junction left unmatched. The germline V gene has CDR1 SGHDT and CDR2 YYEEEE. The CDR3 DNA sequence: TGTGCCAGCAGCATTACAGGGGGCGCAACCTATGGCTACACCTTC. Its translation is CASSITGGATYGYTF.

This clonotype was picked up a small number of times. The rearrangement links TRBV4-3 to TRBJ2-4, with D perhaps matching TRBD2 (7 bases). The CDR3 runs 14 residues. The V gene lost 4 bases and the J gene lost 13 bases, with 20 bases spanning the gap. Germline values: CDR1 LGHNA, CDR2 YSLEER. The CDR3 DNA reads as TGCGCCAGCAGCCCTCAATGGGGGGGGCGCGGACAGTACTTC. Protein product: CASSPQWGGRGQYF.

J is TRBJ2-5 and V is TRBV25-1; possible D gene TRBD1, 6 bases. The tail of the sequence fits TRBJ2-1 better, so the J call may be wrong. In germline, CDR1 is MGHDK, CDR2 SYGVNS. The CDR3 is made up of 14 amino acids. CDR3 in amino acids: CASSESGRGYEQFF. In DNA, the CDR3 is TGTGCCAGCAGTGAATCGGGCAGGGGCTATGAGCAGTTCTTC.

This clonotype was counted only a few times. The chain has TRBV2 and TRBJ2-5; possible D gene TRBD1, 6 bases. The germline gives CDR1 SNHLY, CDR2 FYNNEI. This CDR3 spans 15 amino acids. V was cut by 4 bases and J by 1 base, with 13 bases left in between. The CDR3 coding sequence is TGTGCCAGCAGTGGTAGGACAGCCCCCCAAGAGACCCAGTACTTC. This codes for CASSGRTAPQETQYF.

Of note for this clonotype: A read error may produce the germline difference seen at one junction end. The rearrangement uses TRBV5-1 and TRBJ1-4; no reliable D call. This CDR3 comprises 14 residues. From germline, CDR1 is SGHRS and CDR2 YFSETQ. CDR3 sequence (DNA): TGCGCCAGCAGCTTGGGGGGTCGCGCAGACGAACCGTCTTTT. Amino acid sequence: CASSLGGRADEPSF.

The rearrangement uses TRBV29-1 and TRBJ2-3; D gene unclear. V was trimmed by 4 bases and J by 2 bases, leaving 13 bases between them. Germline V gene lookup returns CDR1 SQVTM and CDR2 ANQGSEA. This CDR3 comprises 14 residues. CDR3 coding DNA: TGCAGCGTTGTTCCGGAATCTCTCACAGATACGCAGTATTTT. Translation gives CSVVPESLTDTQYF.

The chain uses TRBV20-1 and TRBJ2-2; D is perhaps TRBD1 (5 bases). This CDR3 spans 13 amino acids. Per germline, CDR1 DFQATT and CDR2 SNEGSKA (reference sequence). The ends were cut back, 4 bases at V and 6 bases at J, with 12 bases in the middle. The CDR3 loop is CSATTQGPGELFF. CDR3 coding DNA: TGCAGTGCTACTACTCAGGGTCCCGGGGAGCTGTTTTTT.

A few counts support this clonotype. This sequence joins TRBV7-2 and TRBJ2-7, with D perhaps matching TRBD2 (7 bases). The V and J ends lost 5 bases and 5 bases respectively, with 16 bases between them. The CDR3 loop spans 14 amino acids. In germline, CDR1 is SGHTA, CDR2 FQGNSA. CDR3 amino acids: CASSLPGGRHEQYF. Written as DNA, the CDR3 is TGTGCCAGCAGCCTCCCGGGGGGCAGGCACGAGCAGTACTTC. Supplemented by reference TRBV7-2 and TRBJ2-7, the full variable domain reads GAGVSQSPSNKVTEKGKDVELRCDPISGHTALYWYRQSLGQGLEFLIYFQGNSAPDKSGLPSDRFSAERTGGSVSTLTIQRTQQEDSAVYLCASSLPGGRHEQYFGPGTRLTVT.

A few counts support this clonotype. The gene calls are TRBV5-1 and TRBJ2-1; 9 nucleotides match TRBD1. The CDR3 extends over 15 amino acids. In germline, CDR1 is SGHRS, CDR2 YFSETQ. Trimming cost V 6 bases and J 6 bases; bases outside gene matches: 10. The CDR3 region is CASNIQGASSNEQFF. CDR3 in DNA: TGCGCCAGCAACATACAGGGGGCTTCATCCAATGAGCAGTTCTTC. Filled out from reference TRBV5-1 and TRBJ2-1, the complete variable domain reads KAGVTQTPRYLIKTRGQQVTLSCSPISGHRSVSWYQQTPGQGLQFLFEYFSETQRNKGNFPGRFSGRQFSNSRSEMNVSTLELGDSALYLCASNIQGASSNEQFFGPGTRLTVL.

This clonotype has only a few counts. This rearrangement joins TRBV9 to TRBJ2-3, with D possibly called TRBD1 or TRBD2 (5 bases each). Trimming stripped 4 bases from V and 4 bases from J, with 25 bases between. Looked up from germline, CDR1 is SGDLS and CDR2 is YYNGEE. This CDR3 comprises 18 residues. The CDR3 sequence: CASSSGPRGALSADTQYF. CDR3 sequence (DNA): TGTGCCAGCAGCTCCGGGCCTAGAGGGGCCTTGAGCGCAGATACGCAGTATTTT.

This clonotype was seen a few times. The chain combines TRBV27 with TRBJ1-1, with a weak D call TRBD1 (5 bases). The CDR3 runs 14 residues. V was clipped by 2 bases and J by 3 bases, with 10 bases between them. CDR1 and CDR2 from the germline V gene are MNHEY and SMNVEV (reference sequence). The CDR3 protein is CASSLNRRDTEAFF. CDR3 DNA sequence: TGTGCCAGCAGTTTAAACAGGAGAGACACTGAAGCTTTCTTT.

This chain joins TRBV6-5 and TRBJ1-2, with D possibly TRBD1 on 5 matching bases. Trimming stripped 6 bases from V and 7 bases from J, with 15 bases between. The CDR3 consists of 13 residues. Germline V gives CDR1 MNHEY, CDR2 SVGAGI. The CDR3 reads CASSTRRGGGYTF. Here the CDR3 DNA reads TGTGCCAGCAGCACCAGGAGGGGTGGTGGCTACACCTTC.